Below are 26 T cell receptor beta chains sequenced from a single sample in a study of beta chain features in type 1 diabetes. Findings of the study overall: Type 1 diabetes patients showed a moderate but significant shortening of TCRB CDR3s in all four CD4+ subsets.

Which antigens these TCRs recognize remains unknown. The isolated RNA, all of it, was reverse transcribed, so expressed TCRB transcripts were what got sequenced. Data came from immunoSEQ multiplex PCR; TCRdb stores just in-frame clones and leaves some out. The table lists 250,000 to 300,000 clones, roughly an eighth of them singletons, with about 0.015% in the top ten. The sequencing sample was made of naive CD4+ T cells from blood. The receptor source for this set is a man aged 30 to 39 with type 1 diabetes.

In its sample, this clone was seen a few times. This chain joins TRBV7-2 and TRBJ2-1; TRBD2 matches at 8 bases. V lost 5 bases to trimming and J lost 9 bases; unmatched junction nucleotides: 15. From germline, CDR1 is SGHTA and CDR2 FQGNSA. The CDR3 is made up of 16 amino acids. The CDR3 DNA sequence: TGTGCCAGCAGCCGCATAGCGGGAATTTTCCGGATTGAGCAGTTCTTC. This codes for CASSRIAGIFRIEQFF.

This clone was detected a few times. This chain connects TRBV2 to TRBJ2-7; 9 bases agree with TRBD1. The V segment lost 5 bases and the J segment 4 bases; nucleotides outside the gene matches: 6. This CDR3 comprises 14 residues. Germline CDR1 is SNHLY and CDR2 is FYNNEI. Here the CDR3 reads CASSLPGQGYEQYF. The DNA of the CDR3 is TGTGCCAGCAGTCTCCCGGGACAGGGTTACGAGCAGTACTTC.

The rearrangement links TRBV27 to TRBJ2-1; possible D gene TRBD1, 6 bases. Germline V lookup: CDR1 MNHEY, CDR2 SMNVEV (reference sequence). CDR3 size: 13 residues. The V gene lost 5 bases and the J gene lost 9 bases, with 14 bases spanning the gap. The DNA for the CDR3 is TGTGCCAGCAGTCCCTACAGGGCGGGTGAGCAGTTCTTC. Translation gives CASSPYRAGEQFF.

This clone was detected a few times. The chain employs TRBV7-8 and TRBJ2-3; TRBD2 matches at 10 bases. V gave up 2 bases and J gave up 1 base; unmatched junction bases: 9. Germline V lookup: CDR1 SGHVS, CDR2 FQNEAQ. The CDR3 runs to 18 residues. In nucleotides, the CDR3 is TGTGCCAGCAGCTTATCCCACCGACTAGCGGGCCGCACAGATACGCAGTATTTT. Its protein is CASSLSHRLAGRTDTQYF.

This chain uses TRBV27 with TRBJ2-6, with D perhaps matching TRBD1 (5 bases). V dropped 1 base and J dropped 2 bases, with 6 bases sitting between them. The CDR3 runs to 15 residues. Germline-derived CDR1 and CDR2 are MNHEY and SMNVEV (reference sequence). The CDR3: CASSLFRAGANVLTF. In nucleotides, the CDR3 is TGTGCCAGCAGTTTATTCAGGGCTGGGGCCAACGTCCTGACTTTC.

V is TRBV9 and J is TRBJ2-2; D might be TRBD1 (5 bases). Looked up from germline, CDR1 is SGDLS and CDR2 is YYNGEE. This CDR3 is built from 15 residues. V lost 0 bases and J 4 bases, leaving 10 bases between the germline ends. The CDR3 coding sequence is TGTGCCAGCAGCGTAGAGCCTAGGGGCACCGGGGAGCTGTTTTTT. Amino acid sequence: CASSVEPRGTGELFF.

The J gene is TRBJ2-5, the V gene TRBV20-1, with D uncertain. The length of the CDR3 is 10 residues. Trimming removed 3 bases from V and 7 bases from J, with 6 bases in between. CDR1 is DFQATT, CDR2 SNEGSKA, per germline (reference sequence). CDR3 nucleotide sequence: TGCAGTGCTAGTAATGTGACCCAGTACTTC. Translation: CSASNVTQYF.

This clone was counted a few times. The chain uses TRBV2 and TRBJ2-3; 8 bases fit TRBD2. This CDR3 has 17 residues. V gave up 6 bases and J gave up 0 bases; unmatched junction bases: 11. Germline lookup yields CDR1 SNHLY and CDR2 FYNNEI. CDR3 sequence reads: CASREVTSAQSTDTQYF. In DNA, the CDR3 is TGTGCCAGCAGGGAGGTGACTAGCGCCCAGAGCACAGATACGCAGTATTTT.

This clone was seen a few times. The chain recombines TRBV4-1 with TRBJ2-7; unclear D gene. V lost 4 bases to trimming and J lost 6 bases, with 16 bases between them. Germline V lookup: CDR1 MGHRA, CDR2 YSYEKL. This CDR3 spans 14 amino acids. CDR3 sequence reads: CASSPRLISSEQYF. CDR3 nucleotide sequence: TGCGCCAGCAGCCCTAGGTTAATTTCGTCCGAGCAGTACTTC.

This chain joins TRBV27 and TRBJ2-7; TRBD2 might be the D (5 bases). This CDR3 is built from 11 residues. The germline V gene has CDR1 MNHEY and CDR2 SMNVEV (reference sequence). Deletions cut 2 bases from V and 7 bases from J, with 6 bases between. Written as DNA, the CDR3 is TGTGCCAGCAGTTTAAGAGGGGAGCAGTACTTC. Translation gives CASSLRGEQYF.

In this sample, this clone turned up a few times. V and J are TRBV7-3 and TRBJ2-7; D gene ambiguous. The CDR3 extends over 12 amino acids. Germline values: CDR1 SGHTA, CDR2 FQGTGA. The V end was cut by 1 base, the J end by 6 bases, with 7 bases between. The CDR3, as DNA: TGTGCCAGCAGCTTAAATGGCCGCGAGCAGTACTTC. Its translation is CASSLNGREQYF.

This sequence joins TRBV5-1 and TRBJ2-1; 9 bases line up with TRBD2. Looked up from germline, CDR1 is SGHRS and CDR2 is YFSETQ. The CDR3 has 16 amino acids. With 4 bases clipped from V and 4 bases from J, the junction kept 9 bases outside the gene matches. The CDR3, as DNA: TGCGCCAGCAGCCCTCCGGGACTAGCAACATACAATGAGCAGTTCTTC. This codes for CASSPPGLATYNEQFF.

This chain links TRBV7-3 with TRBJ2-2, with 10 nucleotides matching TRBD2. The germline V gene encodes CDR1 SGHTA and CDR2 FQGTGA. With 5 bases clipped from V and 1 base from J, the junction kept 4 bases outside the gene matches. The CDR3 covers 16 residues. DNA of the CDR3: TGTGCCAGCAGCCCCCGGACTAGCGGGAACACCGGGGAGCTGTTTTTT. It translates to CASSPRTSGNTGELFF.

This clone occurred a few times. This chain joins TRBV29-1 and TRBJ1-4; a weak D match, TRBD1 (5 bases). The CDR3 totals 12 residues. Germline assignment: CDR1 SQVTM and CDR2 ANQGSEA. Trimming took 4 bases from V and 7 from J, leaving 10 bases between them. The CDR3 bases are TGCAGCGTTGTAGCTGGGGCTGAAAAACTGTTTTTT. Protein: CSVVAGAEKLFF.

The V call is TRBV28, the J call TRBJ1-1; 7 bases align to TRBD1. Germline lookup yields CDR1 MDHEN and CDR2 SYDVKM. Trimming cost V 4 bases and J 1 base; bases outside gene matches: 6. The CDR3 is made up of 15 amino acids. CDR3 coding DNA: TGTGCCAGCAGTTCGCCCAGGGGGAAGAACACTGAAGCTTTCTTT. This translates into CASSSPRGKNTEAFF.

This clone appeared a few times. This chain joins TRBV21-1 and TRBJ2-7; the DNA was not used to check the table's D call, TRBD2. TRBV21-1 is a pseudogene. The CDR3 covers 16 residues. The CDR3, as DNA: TGTGCCAGCAGCCCAATCGAACCTAGCGGAACCTACGAGCAGTACTTC. Residues: CASSPIEPSGTYEQYF.

V and J are TRBV9 and TRBJ2-1; 14 bases match TRBD2. V trimming: 1 base; J trimming: 0 bases; junction bases outside the gene matches: 12. Germline V lookup: CDR1 SGDLS, CDR2 YYNGEE. The CDR3 loop spans 21 amino acids. In DNA, the CDR3 is TGTGCCAGCAGCGTAATGTCGGGACTAGCGGGAGTTCAAAGCTCCTACAATGAGCAGTTCTTC. It encodes CASSVMSGLAGVQSSYNEQFF.

V and J are TRBV9 and TRBJ2-1; TRBD2 matches at 7 bases. The CDR3 runs to 16 residues. The ends lost 2 bases at V and 4 bases at J; junction bases unmatched: 9. CDR1 is SGDLS and CDR2 is YYNGEE in the germline V gene. The CDR3 is CASSVDSGSFYNEQFF. The CDR3, as DNA: TGTGCCAGCAGCGTTGATAGCGGGTCCTTTTACAATGAGCAGTTCTTC.

This clone was detected a few times. The chain employs TRBV6-1 and TRBJ2-7; possible D gene TRBD2, 5 bases. Germline lookup yields CDR1 MNHNS and CDR2 SASEGT. V lost 7 bases and J 0 bases, leaving 16 bases between the germline ends. This CDR3 is built from 15 residues. The CDR3 coding sequence is TGTGCCAGCATTTGGGGAGACGCAAGCTCCTACGAGCAGTACTTC. It is translated as CASIWGDASSYEQYF.

This clone turned up a few times. The chain is built from TRBV5-1 and TRBJ2-7; TRBD2 matches at 9 bases. CDR3 length: 14 amino acids. The V gene end was trimmed by 4 bases and the J gene end by 5 bases; junction bases not matched to a gene: 7. CDR1 is SGHRS, CDR2 YFSETQ, per germline. CDR3 region: CASSPGLAGHEQYF. The CDR3 region has the DNA TGCGCCAGCAGCCCGGGACTAGCAGGCCACGAGCAGTACTTC.

The rearrangement links TRBV28 to TRBJ1-1, with D unresolved. The V gene lost 6 bases and the J gene lost 1 base, with 12 bases spanning the gap. This CDR3 region has 14 residues. Germline V gene data show CDR1 as MDHEN and CDR2 as SYDVKM. CDR3 amino acids: CASRDYGPNTEAFF. CDR3 DNA: TGTGCCAGCAGGGACTACGGACCGAACACTGAAGCTTTCTTT.

This clone was detected a few times. J is TRBJ2-1 and V is TRBV29-1; 10 bases are a match to TRBD2. From germline, CDR1 is SQVTM and CDR2 ANQGSEA. The CDR3 has 16 amino acids. Trimming took 7 bases from V and 0 from J; bases not matched to a gene: 9. CDR3 in amino acids: CSAGLAAPSSYNEQFF. In DNA form, the CDR3 reads TGCAGCGCTGGACTAGCGGCCCCAAGCTCCTACAATGAGCAGTTCTTC.

This chain joins TRBV6-1 and TRBJ1-5; tentative D call: TRBD1 (5 bases). Germline CDR1 and CDR2: MNHNS and SASEGT. The V and J ends lost 4 bases and 3 bases respectively, with 13 bases between them. The CDR3 runs to 15 residues. CDR3 residues: CASSGHSGNNQPQHF. The DNA of the CDR3 is TGTGCCAGCAGTGGACATTCAGGGAACAATCAGCCCCAGCATTTT.

The V call is TRBV6-4, the J call TRBJ2-2; 9 bases map to TRBD1. Per the germline V gene, CDR1 is MRHNA and CDR2 is SNTAGT. The ends lost 7 bases at V and 5 bases at J; junction bases unmatched: 2. CDR3 size: 13 residues. This chain's CDR3 is CASKGQGTGELFF. The DNA for the CDR3 is TGTGCCAGCAAGGGACAGGGAACCGGGGAGCTGTTTTTT.

This clone was seen more than once but under ten times. This sequence joins TRBV13 and TRBJ2-1; 9 bases fit TRBD2. CDR3 length: 15 amino acids. V lost 1 base to trimming and J lost 9 bases; unmatched junction nucleotides: 7. CDR1 and CDR2 from the germline V gene are PRHDT and FYEKMQ (reference sequence). The CDR3 DNA is TGTGCCAGCAGCTTAGCGGTAGCGGGAGCGGGTGAGCAGTTCTTC. As protein: CASSLAVAGAGEQFF.

The chain has TRBV7-2 and TRBJ2-7; D perhaps matches TRBD1 (6 bases). There are 13 residues in the CDR3. Germline V gene lookup returns CDR1 SGHTA and CDR2 FQGNSA. Deletions cut 5 bases from V and 2 bases from J, with 10 bases between. In DNA, the CDR3 is TGTGCCAGCAGCCGCCGGGACACCTACGAGCAGTACTTC. As protein: CASSRRDTYEQYF.